The next 8 T cell receptor beta chains were all read from a single sample in a study of tumor and adjacent non-tumor tissue in lung cancer. The template was RNA from unsorted bulk tissue. This non-tumor lung sample came from over 3 cm beyond the tumor edge. TCRbeta libraries were built with three rounds of nested PCR, modified from ARM-PCR. TCRdb recomputed calls from the multiplex PCR reads with MiXCR, one row per CDR3 protein. The profile shows roughly 49,000 distinct CDR3 sequences, about 70% of them singletons. Sequencing used distant non-tumor lung tissue. The source of these receptors is a woman in her fifties or sixties with non-small cell lung cancer.

The chain combines TRBV29-1 with TRBJ2-2; D may be TRBD2 (5 bases). Germline V gene data show CDR1 as SQVTM and CDR2 as ANQGSEA. The ends were cut back, 6 bases at V and 7 bases at J, with 12 bases in the middle. The CDR3 is made up of 12 amino acids. CDR3 region: CSVAADGGELFF. In DNA, the CDR3 is TGCAGCGTAGCAGCGGATGGCGGGGAGCTGTTTTTT.

This clonotype is medium-sized (0.01 to 0.1%). The chain has TRBV6-5 and TRBJ1-2; D unclear. Trimming stripped 6 bases from V and 4 bases from J, with 18 bases between. The CDR3 has 15 amino acids. Germline V gene lookup returns CDR1 MNHEY and CDR2 SVGAGI. The CDR3 protein is CASSQSTPLGYGYTF. The CDR3 DNA sequence: TGTGCCAGCAGCCAATCAACTCCCCTTGGCTATGGCTACACCTTC.

The sample holds one count of this clonotype. Relative to the germline gene, one junction end is altered; a read error may explain this. The chain is built from TRBV6-1 and TRBJ2-6; tentatively, D is TRBD1 (5 bases). CDR1 and CDR2 from the germline V gene are MNHNS and SASEGT. The CDR3 is 16 residues long. CDR3 bases: TGTGCCACCAAAACAAGGACAAGCTCTGGGGCCAACATCCTGACTTTC. Its translation: CATKTRTSSGANILTF.

The chain employs TRBV4-3 and TRBJ1-2; no reliable D call. In germline, CDR1 is LGHNA, CDR2 YSLEER. V shed 3 bases and J shed 6 bases, with 14 bases lying between them. The CDR3 loop spans 14 amino acids. In nucleotides, the CDR3 is TGCGCCAGCAGCCAGTTAGGATGGGGAGATGGCTACACCTTC. Translated, it gives CASSQLGWGDGYTF.

This clonotype was picked up a small number of times. The junction does not match germline at one end; this may be a read error. The gene calls are TRBV11-2 and TRBJ2-7; D is unresolved. The length of the CDR3 is 13 residues. Germline CDR1 reads SGHAT; CDR2 reads FQNNGV. CDR3 coding DNA: TGTGTCAGCAGTTCCCTCGGGCTTTACGAGCAGTACTTC. This gives the protein CVSSSLGLYEQYF. The full variable domain, in which reference TRBV11-2 and TRBJ2-7 provide the parts outside the CDR3, is EAGVAQSPRYKIIEKRQSVAFWCNPISGHATLYWYQQILGQGPKLLIQFQNNGVVDDSQLPKDRFSAERLKGVDSTLKIQPAKLEDSAVYLCVSSSLGLYEQYFGPGTRLTVT.

The CDR3 sequence: CASSILQGGNYGYTF. Here the CDR3 DNA reads TGTGCCAGTAGTATACTCCAAGGAGGGAACTATGGCTACACCTTC. The chain links TRBV19 to TRBJ1-2; D remains unclear. CDR1 and CDR2 from the germline V gene are LNHDA and SQIVND (reference sequence). With 2 bases removed from V and 2 bases from J, the gap between germline ends came to 12 bases. This CDR3 has 15 amino acids.

This clonotype was seen many times. The chain has TRBV10-3 and TRBJ2-7; 9 bases are a match to TRBD2. Germline V gene lookup returns CDR1 ENHRY and CDR2 SYGVKD. This CDR3 has 16 amino acids. J was trimmed by 3 bases and V by 0 bases; bases with no gene match: 6. This chain's CDR3 is CAISESGKAGGYEQYF. CDR3 nucleotides: TGTGCCATCAGTGAGTCCGGTAAAGCGGGAGGCTACGAGCAGTACTTC.

In regard to this clonotype: A much larger clone differs by one base, so this may be a read error. The chain carries TRBV28 and TRBJ2-2, with 9 nucleotides matching TRBD2. The germline V gene has CDR1 MDHEN and CDR2 SYDVKM. The CDR3 runs to 19 residues. The CDR3 DNA reads TGTGACAGCAGTTCCTCCTTTGGTCGGCGGGGGGGAGGCACCGGGGAGCTGTTTTTT. Translated: CDSSSSFGRRGGGTGELFF.